The following is a TCR beta chain sequence with its context. V was trimmed by 5 bases and J by 6 bases, leaving 15 bases between them. The CDR3 runs 14 residues. Germline CDR1 is MDHEN and CDR2 is SYDVKM. Survey-level TCR beta sequencing used the immunoSEQ assay. Generated by immunoSEQ multiplex PCR, the TCRdb table keeps only in-frame clones and is missing some. The table shows under 90,000 clones, with 93% occurring only once. The chain combines TRBV28 with TRBJ2-3; a weak D match, TRBD2 (6 bases). Material for sequencing was PBMCs. The receptor's source is a man aged 40-49 years with rheumatoid arthritis. The CDR3 nucleotides read TGTGCCAGCAGTCCTACCCCGACTAGTGATACGCAGTATTTT. The encoded protein is CASSPTPTSDTQYF.